A single TCR beta chain is shown here with its context. Its target is unknown. Blood was sampled at baseline, cycle 4 day 1, and cycle 7 day 1. The data stem from a study of OX40 agonist ivuxolimab in advanced cancers. Study-wide context: Patients with hepatocellular carcinoma, melanoma, renal cell or head and neck cancer made up the dose-escalation patients. Overall study findings and caveats: Undetermined was the antigen specificity of the expanded peripheral T cells.

Method: immunoSEQ multiplex PCR; TCRdb's copy keeps in-frame clones and lacks some. Here the sample spans some 43,000 clones, about 89% being singletons. Germline CDR1 reads SGDLS; CDR2 reads YYNGEE. Deletions cut 4 bases from V and 3 bases from J, with 17 bases between. The length of the CDR3 is 16 residues. The source material was CD4+ or CD8+ T cells sorted from blood, sampled in a trial of the OX40 agonist ivuxolimab. The V and J genes are TRBV9 and TRBJ2-1; D is unclear. The receptor was derived from an adult with an advanced solid tumor such as melanoma, head and neck, liver or kidney cancer. The CDR3 protein is CASSKEANRLYNEQFF. CDR3 nucleotides: TGTGCCAGCAGCAAAGAGGCCAACCGACTCTACAATGAGCAGTTCTTC.